This paragraph covers one T cell receptor beta chain sequence. Per the germline V gene, CDR1 is SGHRS and CDR2 is YFSETQ. J lost 1 base, V lost 4 bases, and 12 bases had no gene match. The CDR3 has 18 residues. The data belong to a study of blood T cell repertoires in COVID-19. Produced via immunoSEQ multiplex PCR; TCRdb's table is partial and in-frame only. Of around 84,000 clones in the sample, under 80% were seen once. This TCR was sampled from a man between 60 and 75 years old with COVID-19, enrolled during active disease. The V gene is TRBV5-1, the J gene TRBJ2-5, with 11 bases that match TRBD2. The material sequenced was peripheral blood. In DNA form, the CDR3 reads TGCGCCAGCAGCCCCCCGGGGCTAGCGGGGGGCCTCCAAGAGACCCAGTACTTC. This translates into CASSPPGLAGGLQETQYF.